Listed here are 14 T cell receptor beta chains from one sample, sequenced in a study of shared clonotypes between healthy human individuals (dated by TCRdb to between 2020 and 2021). Libraries were prepared through the immunoSEQ multiplex PCR assay. Not all clones reach the TCRdb copy of this immuneACCESS table, which keeps in-frame sequences only. Checked studies attribute under half of the gap to unresolved V genes and leave the rest unexplained. A total of 2 million to 2.5 million clones appear in this sample, roughly 90% of them only once. Of the sample, 0.3% to 0.45% falls within the top ten clones. Specimen: naive CD4+ T cells from PBMCs. Taken with the paper, the label for cell subset or site translates to: CD45RA+ positively selected. The source is a man younger than 35 in good health. Some clones in this sample may be carry-over from other donors' samples.

Here the CDR3 DNA reads TGCGCCAGCAGCCTAGGGGGGCAGACTAATGAAAAACTGTTTTTT. This sequence encodes CASSLGGQTNEKLFF. The V gene is TRBV5-1, the J gene TRBJ1-4; a possible D gene is TRBD1 (6 bases). The germline gives CDR1 SGHRS, CDR2 YFSETQ. This CDR3 is built from 15 residues. V lost 4 bases to trimming and J lost 2 bases, with 12 bases between them.

This clone was seen a handful of times. The rearrangement joins TRBV6-5 to TRBJ1-5; D unclear. This CDR3 has 14 residues. Trimming took off 6 bases at V and 6 bases at J, with 15 bases between the two ends. The germline V gene has CDR1 MNHEY and CDR2 SVGAGI. The CDR3 protein is CASRSSHEIQPQHF. The CDR3 nucleotides read TGTGCCAGCAGGTCGAGCCACGAGATTCAGCCCCAGCATTTT.

The rearrangement links TRBV4-1 to TRBJ2-5; possible D gene TRBD1, 6 bases. The closer fit of TRBJ2-7 to the DNA end suggests the J call may be wrong. This CDR3 is built from 16 residues. The germline V gene encodes CDR1 MGHRA and CDR2 YSYEKL. The CDR3 DNA is TGCGCCAGCAGCCCCACAGGGAGCCGGAGGTCTTACGAGCAGTACTTC. This translates into CASSPTGSRRSYEQYF.

About this clone: Different DNA sequences within this sample yield the same CDR3. The CDR3, as DNA: TGTGCCAGCAGCCCCGGACGAGAGACCCAGTACTTC. Translated, it gives CASSPGRETQYF. The genes are TRBV7-2 and TRBJ2-5, with D hard to call. The V and J ends lost 5 bases and 4 bases respectively, with 8 bases between them. The CDR3 has 12 amino acids. From germline, CDR1 is SGHTA and CDR2 FQGNSA.

The rearrangement links TRBV5-1 to TRBJ2-7; unclear D gene. CDR1 is SGHRS, CDR2 YFSETQ, per germline. This CDR3 is 13 amino acids long. Trimming removed 8 bases from V and 1 base from J, with 13 bases in between. CDR3 DNA: TGCGCCAGTAATAGGGCCGGTTCCTACGAGCAGTACTTC. This codes for CASNRAGSYEQYF.

This rearrangement joins TRBV14 to TRBJ1-1; TRBD1 is a possible D gene (5 bases). Per the germline V gene, CDR1 is SGHDN and CDR2 is FVKESK. This CDR3 is built from 17 residues. The ends were cut back, 4 bases at V and 0 bases at J, with 18 bases in the middle. In nucleotides, the CDR3 is TGTGCCAGCAGCCTAAGACAGCCCTCCTATATGAACACTGAAGCTTTCTTT. Amino acids: CASSLRQPSYMNTEAFF.

The V and J genes are TRBV18 and TRBJ2-7; 7 nucleotides line up with TRBD1. Looked up from germline, CDR1 is KGHSH and CDR2 is LQKENI. The CDR3 has 15 amino acids. After removal of 0 bases from V and 3 bases from J, the junction contained 5 bases not matched to a gene. CDR3 in amino acids: CASSPPGTADYEQYF. The CDR3 DNA is TGTGCCAGCTCACCACCCGGGACAGCAGACTACGAGCAGTACTTC.

V gene TRBV5-6 combines with J gene TRBJ2-5; D perhaps matches TRBD1 (6 bases). CDR1 is SGHDT and CDR2 is YYEEEE in the germline V gene. The CDR3 is 15 amino acids. With 1 base removed from V and 2 bases from J, the gap between germline ends came to 12 bases. The CDR3 bases are TGTGCCAGCAGCTTGCTGGGGGCTGCTCAAGAGACCCAGTACTTC. Translation gives CASSLLGAAQETQYF.

The chain employs TRBV2 and TRBJ2-3; no reliable D call. The CDR3 loop spans 15 amino acids. CDR1 is SNHLY, CDR2 FYNNEI, per germline. The ends were cut back, 0 bases at V and 4 bases at J, with 11 bases in the middle. DNA of the CDR3: TGTGCCAGCAGTGAAGCCTCCTCCCGGGCAGATACGCAGTATTTT. This translates into CASSEASSRADTQYF. The whole variable domain, remainder taken from reference TRBV2 and TRBJ2-3, is EPEVTQTPSHQVTQMGQEVILRCVPISNHLYFYWYRQILGQKVEFLVSFYNNEISEKSEIFDDQFSVERPDGSNFTLKIRSTKLEDSAMYFCASSEASSRADTQYFGPGTRLTVL.

The chain is built from TRBV7-2 and TRBJ2-5; weak D call: TRBD1 (6 bases). V lost 2 bases and J 5 bases, leaving 12 bases between the germline ends. Germline loops: CDR1 SGHTA, CDR2 FQGNSA. This CDR3 has 14 residues. The CDR3 loop reads CASSLRSRGETQYF. Written as DNA, the CDR3 is TGTGCCAGCAGCTTAAGGTCCAGGGGCGAGACCCAGTACTTC.

This rearrangement joins TRBV6-5 to TRBJ1-2, with D unresolved. The CDR3 covers 14 residues. Trimming pared 2 bases from V and 4 bases from J, leaving 11 bases between. Germline-derived CDR1 and CDR2 are MNHEY and SVGAGI. CDR3 sequence (DNA): TGTGCCAGCAGTTACGTTATTTGGGGCTATGGCTACACCTTC. Its protein is CASSYVIWGYGYTF.

This sequence joins TRBV7-3 and TRBJ2-1; no definite D call. The ends were cut back, 5 bases at V and 4 bases at J, with 12 bases in the middle. This CDR3 has 14 amino acids. Germline lookup yields CDR1 SGHTA and CDR2 FQGTGA. CDR3 bases: TGTGCCAGCAGCCAGCTGAACCAGTACAATGAGCAGTTCTTC. Its protein is CASSQLNQYNEQFF.

The chain combines TRBV25-1 with TRBJ2-1; 10 positions match TRBD1. Germline CDR1 and CDR2: MGHDK and SYGVNS. The V segment lost 9 bases and the J segment 7 bases; nucleotides outside the gene matches: 12. CDR3 length equals 15 residues. The CDR3 region has the DNA TGTGCCAGTCAGACCGGGACAGGGGTGGTAAATGAGCAGTTCTTC. It yields the protein CASQTGTGVVNEQFF.

The chain combines TRBV7-2 with TRBJ1-2; TRBD1 aligns across 10 bases. CDR3 length: 16 residues. Germline CDR1 SGHTA, CDR2 FQGNSA. The V and J ends lost 3 bases and 7 bases, in that order; junction bases with no gene match: 11. The CDR3 nucleotides are TGTGCCAGCAGCTTCCGACCATGGGACAGGGGAGCTGGCTACACCTTC. Protein product: CASSFRPWDRGAGYTF.